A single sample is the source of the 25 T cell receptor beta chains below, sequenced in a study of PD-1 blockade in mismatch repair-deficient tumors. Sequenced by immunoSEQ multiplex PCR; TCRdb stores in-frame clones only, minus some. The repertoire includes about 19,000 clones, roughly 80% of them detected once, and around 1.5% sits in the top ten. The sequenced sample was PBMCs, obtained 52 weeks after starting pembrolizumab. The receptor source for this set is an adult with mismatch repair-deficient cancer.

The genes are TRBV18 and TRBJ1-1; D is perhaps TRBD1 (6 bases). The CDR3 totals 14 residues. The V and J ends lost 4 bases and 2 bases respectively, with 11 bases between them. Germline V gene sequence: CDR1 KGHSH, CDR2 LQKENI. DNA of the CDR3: TGTGCCAGCTCACAGGACAGTCGCAACACTGAAGCTTTCTTT. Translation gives CASSQDSRNTEAFF.

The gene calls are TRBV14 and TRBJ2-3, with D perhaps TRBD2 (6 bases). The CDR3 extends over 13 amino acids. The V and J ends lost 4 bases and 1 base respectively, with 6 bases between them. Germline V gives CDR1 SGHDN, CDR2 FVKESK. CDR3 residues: CASSPGGTDTQYF. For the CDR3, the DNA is TGTGCCAGCAGCCCGGGAGGCACAGATACGCAGTATTTT.

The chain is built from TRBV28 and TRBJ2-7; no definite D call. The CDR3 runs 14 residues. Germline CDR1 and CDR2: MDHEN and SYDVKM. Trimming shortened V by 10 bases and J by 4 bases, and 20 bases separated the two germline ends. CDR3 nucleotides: TGTGCCACAGGTCATCTCTTTCTGGGTTACGAGCAGTACTTC. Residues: CATGHLFLGYEQYF.

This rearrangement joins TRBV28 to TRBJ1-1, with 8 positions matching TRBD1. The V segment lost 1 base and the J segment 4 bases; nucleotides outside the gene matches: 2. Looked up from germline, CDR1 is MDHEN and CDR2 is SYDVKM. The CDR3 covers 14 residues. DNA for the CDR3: TGTGCCAGCAGTTTATCAGGGGGCGGCACTGAAGCTTTCTTT. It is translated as CASSLSGGGTEAFF.

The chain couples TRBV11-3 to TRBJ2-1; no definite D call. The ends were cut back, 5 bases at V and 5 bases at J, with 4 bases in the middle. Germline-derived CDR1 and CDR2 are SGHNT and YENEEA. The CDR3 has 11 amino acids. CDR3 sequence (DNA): TGTGCCAGCAGCGTCGACAATGAGCAGTTCTTC. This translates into CASSVDNEQFF.

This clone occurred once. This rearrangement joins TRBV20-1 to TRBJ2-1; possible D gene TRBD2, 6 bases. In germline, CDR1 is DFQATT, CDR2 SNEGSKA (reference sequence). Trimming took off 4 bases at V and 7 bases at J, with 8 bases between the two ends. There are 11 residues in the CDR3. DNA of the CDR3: TGCAGTGCTATGAGCGGGAATGAGCAGTTCTTC. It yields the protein CSAMSGNEQFF.

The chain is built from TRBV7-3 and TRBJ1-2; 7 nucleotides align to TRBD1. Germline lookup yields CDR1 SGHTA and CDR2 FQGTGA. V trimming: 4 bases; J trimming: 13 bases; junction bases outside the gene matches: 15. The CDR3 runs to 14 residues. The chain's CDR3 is CASSSSWQGGPGTF. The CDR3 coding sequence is TGTGCCAGCAGCTCCTCTTGGCAGGGGGGTCCGGGCACCTTC.

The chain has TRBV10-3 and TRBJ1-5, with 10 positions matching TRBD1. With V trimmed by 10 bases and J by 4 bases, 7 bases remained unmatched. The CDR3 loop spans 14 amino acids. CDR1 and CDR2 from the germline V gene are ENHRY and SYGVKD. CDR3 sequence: CATGTGDLNQPQHF. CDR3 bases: TGTGCCACGGGGACAGGGGATTTAAATCAGCCCCAGCATTTT.

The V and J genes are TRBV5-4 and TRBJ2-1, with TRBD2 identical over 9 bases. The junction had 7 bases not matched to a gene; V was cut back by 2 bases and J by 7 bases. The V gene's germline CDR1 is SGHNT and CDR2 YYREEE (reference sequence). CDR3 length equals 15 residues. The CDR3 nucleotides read TGTGCCAGCAGCTTCGCGGGAGGGCCCAGGAATGAGCAGTTCTTC. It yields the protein CASSFAGGPRNEQFF.

Here the CDR3 DNA reads TGTGCCAGCTGTCTAGGGGGATTTAACACTGAAGCTTTCTTT. It specifies CASCLGGFNTEAFF. The gene calls are TRBV28 and TRBJ1-1, with D perhaps TRBD1 (6 bases). CDR1 MDHEN and CDR2 SYDVKM come from the germline V gene. The CDR3 runs to 14 residues. The V end lost 8 bases, the J end lost 2 bases, and 15 bases lay between the germline ends. Using reference TRBV28 and TRBJ1-1 for the parts outside the CDR3, the full variable domain is DVKVTQSSRYLVKRTGEKVFLECVQDMDHENMFWYRQDPGLGLRLIYFSYDVKMKEKGDIPEGYSVSREKKERFSLILESASTNQTSMYLCASCLGGFNTEAFFGQGTRLTVV.

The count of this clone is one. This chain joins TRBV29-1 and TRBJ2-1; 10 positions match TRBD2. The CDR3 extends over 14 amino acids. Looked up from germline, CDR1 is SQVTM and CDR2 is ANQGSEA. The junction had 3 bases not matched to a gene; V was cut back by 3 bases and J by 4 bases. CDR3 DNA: TGCAGCGTTGACGGGACTAGCGAATACAATGAGCAGTTCTTC. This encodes CSVDGTSEYNEQFF.

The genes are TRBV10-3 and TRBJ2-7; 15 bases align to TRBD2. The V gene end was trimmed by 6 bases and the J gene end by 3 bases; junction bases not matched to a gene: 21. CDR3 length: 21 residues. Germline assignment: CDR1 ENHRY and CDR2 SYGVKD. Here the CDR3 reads CAISEDYRAGLAGGPYYEQYF. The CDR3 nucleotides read TGTGCCATCAGCGAAGATTACAGGGCGGGACTAGCGGGAGGCCCATACTACGAGCAGTACTTC.

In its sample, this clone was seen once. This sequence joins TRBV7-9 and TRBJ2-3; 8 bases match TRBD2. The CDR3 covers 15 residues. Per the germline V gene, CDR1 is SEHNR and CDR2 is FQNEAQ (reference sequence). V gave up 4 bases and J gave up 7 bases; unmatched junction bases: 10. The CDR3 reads CASSSAGTSSHTQYF. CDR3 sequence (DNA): TGTGCCAGCAGCTCCGCCGGGACTAGTTCTCATACGCAGTATTTT.

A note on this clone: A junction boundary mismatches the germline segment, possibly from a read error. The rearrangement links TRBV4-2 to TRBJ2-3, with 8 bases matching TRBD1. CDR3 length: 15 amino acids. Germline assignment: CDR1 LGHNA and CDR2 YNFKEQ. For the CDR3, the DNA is TGTGCCAGCAGCCAAGATCTGGGGACAGGAGATGCGCAGTATTTT. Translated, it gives CASSQDLGTGDAQYF.

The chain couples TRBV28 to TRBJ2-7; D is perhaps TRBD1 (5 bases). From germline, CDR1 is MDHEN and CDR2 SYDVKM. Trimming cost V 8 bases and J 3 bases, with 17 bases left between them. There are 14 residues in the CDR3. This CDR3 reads CASHQGAARYEQYF. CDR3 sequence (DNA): TGTGCCAGCCATCAAGGGGCAGCGCGCTACGAGCAGTACTTC.

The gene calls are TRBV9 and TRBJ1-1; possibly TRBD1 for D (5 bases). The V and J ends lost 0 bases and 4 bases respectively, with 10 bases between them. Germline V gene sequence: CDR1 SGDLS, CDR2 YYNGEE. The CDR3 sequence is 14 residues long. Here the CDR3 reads CASSVVGGGTEAFF. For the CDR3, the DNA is TGTGCCAGCAGCGTAGTTGGGGGAGGCACTGAAGCTTTCTTT.

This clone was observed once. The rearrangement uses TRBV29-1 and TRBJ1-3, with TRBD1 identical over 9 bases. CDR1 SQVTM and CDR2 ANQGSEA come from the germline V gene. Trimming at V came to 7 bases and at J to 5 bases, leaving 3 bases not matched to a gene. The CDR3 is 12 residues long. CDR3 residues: CSAGTGRNTIYF. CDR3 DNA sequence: TGCAGCGCTGGGACAGGGAGAAACACCATATATTTT. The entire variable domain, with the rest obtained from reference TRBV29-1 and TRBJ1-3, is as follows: SAVISQKPSRDICQRGTSLTIQCQVDSQVTMMFWYRQQPGQSLTLIATANQGSEATYESGFVIDKFPISRPNLTFSTLTVSNMSPEDSSIYLCSAGTGRNTIYFGEGSWLTVV.

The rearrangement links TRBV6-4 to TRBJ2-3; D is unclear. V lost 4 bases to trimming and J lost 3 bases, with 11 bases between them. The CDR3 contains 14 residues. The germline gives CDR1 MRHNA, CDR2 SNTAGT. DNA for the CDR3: TGTGCCAGCAGTGTTTCAAGCGCTACAGATACGCAGTATTTT. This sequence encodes CASSVSSATDTQYF.

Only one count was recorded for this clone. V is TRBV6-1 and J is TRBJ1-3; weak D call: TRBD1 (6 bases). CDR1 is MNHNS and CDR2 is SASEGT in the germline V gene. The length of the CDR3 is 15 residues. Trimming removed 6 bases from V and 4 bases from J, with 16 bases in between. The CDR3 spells CASSPPGHQGNTIYF. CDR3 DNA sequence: TGTGCCAGCAGCCCACCGGGACACCAAGGAAACACCATATATTTT.

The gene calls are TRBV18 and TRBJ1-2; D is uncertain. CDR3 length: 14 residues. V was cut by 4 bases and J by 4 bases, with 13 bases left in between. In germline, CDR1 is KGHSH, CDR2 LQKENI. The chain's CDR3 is CASSREGSSYGYTF. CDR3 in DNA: TGTGCCAGCTCACGGGAGGGATCGAGCTATGGCTACACCTTC.

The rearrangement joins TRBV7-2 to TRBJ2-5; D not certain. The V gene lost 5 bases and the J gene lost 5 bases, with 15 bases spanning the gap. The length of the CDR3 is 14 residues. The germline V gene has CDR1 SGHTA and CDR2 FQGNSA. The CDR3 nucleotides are TGTGCCAGCAGCGATACAGCCCGGTGGGAGACCCAGTACTTC. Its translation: CASSDTARWETQYF.

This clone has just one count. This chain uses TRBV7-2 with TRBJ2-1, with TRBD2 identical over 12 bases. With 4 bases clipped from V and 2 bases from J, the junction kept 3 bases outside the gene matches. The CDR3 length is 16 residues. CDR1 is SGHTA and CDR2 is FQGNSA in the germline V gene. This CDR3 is CASSWWTSGTYNEQFF. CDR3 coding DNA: TGTGCCAGCAGCTGGTGGACTAGCGGGACCTACAATGAGCAGTTCTTC.

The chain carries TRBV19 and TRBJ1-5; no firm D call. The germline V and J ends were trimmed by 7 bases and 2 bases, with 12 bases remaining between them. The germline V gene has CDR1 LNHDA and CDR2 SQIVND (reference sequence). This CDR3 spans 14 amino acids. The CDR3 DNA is TGTGCCAGTATGCGACACCAAGGCAATCAGCCCCAGCATTTT. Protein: CASMRHQGNQPQHF.

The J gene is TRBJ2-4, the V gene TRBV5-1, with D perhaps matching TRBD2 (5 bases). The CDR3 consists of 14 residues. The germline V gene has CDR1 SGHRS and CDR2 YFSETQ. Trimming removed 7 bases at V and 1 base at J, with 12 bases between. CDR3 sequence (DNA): TGCGCCAGCGGTGAGGGCGACGCCAAAAACATTCAGTACTTC. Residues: CASGEGDAKNIQYF.

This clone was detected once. CDR3 bases: TGTGCCAGCAGATCCCGGGGACAGGGAACGAACACCGGGGAGCTGTTTTTT. Protein sequence: CASRSRGQGTNTGELFF. The rearrangement joins TRBV27 to TRBJ2-2, with 9 bases matching TRBD1. Germline V gives CDR1 MNHEY, CDR2 SMNVEV (reference sequence). Trimming removed 6 bases from V and 0 bases from J; junction bases left unmatched: 8. The CDR3 sequence is 17 residues long.